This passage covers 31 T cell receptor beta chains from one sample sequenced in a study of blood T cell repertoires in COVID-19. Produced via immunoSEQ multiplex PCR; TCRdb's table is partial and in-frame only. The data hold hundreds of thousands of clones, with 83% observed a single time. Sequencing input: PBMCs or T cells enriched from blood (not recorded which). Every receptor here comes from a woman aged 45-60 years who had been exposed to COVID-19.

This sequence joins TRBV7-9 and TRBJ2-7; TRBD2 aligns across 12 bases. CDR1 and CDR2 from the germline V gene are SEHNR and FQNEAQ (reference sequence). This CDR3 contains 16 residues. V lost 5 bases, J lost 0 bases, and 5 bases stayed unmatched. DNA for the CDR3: TGTGCCAGCAGCCTCCGGACTAGCGGGAACTCCTACGAGCAGTACTTC. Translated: CASSLRTSGNSYEQYF. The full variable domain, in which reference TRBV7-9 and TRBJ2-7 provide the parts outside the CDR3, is DTGVSQNPRHKITKRGQNVTFRCDPISEHNRLYWYRQTLGQGPEFLTYFQNEAQLEKSRLLSDRFSAERPKGSFSTLEIQRTEQGDSAMYLCASSLRTSGNSYEQYFGPGTRLTVT.

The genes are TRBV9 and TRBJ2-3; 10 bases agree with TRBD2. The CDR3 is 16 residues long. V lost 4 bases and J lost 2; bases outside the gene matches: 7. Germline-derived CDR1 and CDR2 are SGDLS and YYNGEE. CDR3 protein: CASSPRTSGFTDTQYF. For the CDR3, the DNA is TGTGCCAGCAGCCCCCGGACTAGCGGATTCACAGATACGCAGTATTTT.

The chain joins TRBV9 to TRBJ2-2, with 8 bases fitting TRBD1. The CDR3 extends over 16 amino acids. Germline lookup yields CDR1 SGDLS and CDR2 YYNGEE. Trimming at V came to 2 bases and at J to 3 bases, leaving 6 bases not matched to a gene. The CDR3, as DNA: TGTGCCAGCAGCGTGCAGGGGGCAGGTGACACCGGGGAGCTGTTTTTT. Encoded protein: CASSVQGAGDTGELFF.

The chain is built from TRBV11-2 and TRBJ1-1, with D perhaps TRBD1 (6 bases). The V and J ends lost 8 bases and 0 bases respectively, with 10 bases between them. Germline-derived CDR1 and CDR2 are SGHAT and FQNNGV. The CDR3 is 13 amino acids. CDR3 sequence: CASSQGMNTEAFF. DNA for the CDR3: TGTGCCAGCTCGCAGGGGATGAACACTGAAGCTTTCTTT.

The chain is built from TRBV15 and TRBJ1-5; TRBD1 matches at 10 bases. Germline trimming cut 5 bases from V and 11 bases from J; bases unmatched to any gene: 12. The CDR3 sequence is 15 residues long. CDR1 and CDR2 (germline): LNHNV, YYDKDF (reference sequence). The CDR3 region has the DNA TGTGCCACCAGCGGCCGGACAGGGGGGACCTCGGCCCAGCATTTT. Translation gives CATSGRTGGTSAQHF.

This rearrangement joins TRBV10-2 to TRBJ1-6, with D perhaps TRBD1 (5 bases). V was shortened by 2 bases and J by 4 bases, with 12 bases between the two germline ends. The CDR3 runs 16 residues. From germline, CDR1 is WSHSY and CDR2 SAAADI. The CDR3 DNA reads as TGCGCCAGCAGTGAGGCACAGGTTTCATATAATTCACCCCTCCACTTT. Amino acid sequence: CASSEAQVSYNSPLHF.

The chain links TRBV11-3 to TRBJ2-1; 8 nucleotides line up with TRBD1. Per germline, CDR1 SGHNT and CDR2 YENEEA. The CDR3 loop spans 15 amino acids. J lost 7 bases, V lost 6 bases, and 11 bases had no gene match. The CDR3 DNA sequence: TGTGCCAGCAGTCCACGGACAGGGAATAGGAATGAGCAGTTCTTC. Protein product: CASSPRTGNRNEQFF.

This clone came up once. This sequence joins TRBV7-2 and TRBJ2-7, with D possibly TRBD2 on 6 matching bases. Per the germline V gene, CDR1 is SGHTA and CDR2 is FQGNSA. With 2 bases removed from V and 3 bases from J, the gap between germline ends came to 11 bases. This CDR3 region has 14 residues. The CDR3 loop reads CASSLTGRNYEQYF. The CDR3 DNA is TGTGCCAGCAGCTTAACGGGGAGGAACTACGAGCAGTACTTC.

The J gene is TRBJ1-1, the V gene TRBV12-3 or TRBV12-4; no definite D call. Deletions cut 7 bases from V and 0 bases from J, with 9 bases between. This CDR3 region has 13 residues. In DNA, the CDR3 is TGTGCCAGCAATCGGGTGTTGAACACTGAAGCTTTCTTT. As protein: CASNRVLNTEAFF.

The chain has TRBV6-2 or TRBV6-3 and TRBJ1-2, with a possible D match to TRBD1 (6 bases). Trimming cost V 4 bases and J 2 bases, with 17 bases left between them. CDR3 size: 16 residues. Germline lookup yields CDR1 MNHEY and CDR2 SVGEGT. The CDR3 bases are TGTGCCAGCAGTTCCCACGGACAGCCCGGGAACTATGGCTACACCTTC. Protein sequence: CASSSHGQPGNYGYTF.

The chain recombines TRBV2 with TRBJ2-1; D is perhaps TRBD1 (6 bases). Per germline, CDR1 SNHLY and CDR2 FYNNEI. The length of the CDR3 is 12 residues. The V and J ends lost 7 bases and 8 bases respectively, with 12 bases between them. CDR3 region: CASNTGFDEQFF. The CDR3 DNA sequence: TGTGCCAGCAATACAGGGTTTGATGAGCAGTTCTTC.

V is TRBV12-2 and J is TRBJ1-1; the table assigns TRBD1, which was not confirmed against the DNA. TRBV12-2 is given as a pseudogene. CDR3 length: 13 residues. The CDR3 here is CASRTGPHTEAFF. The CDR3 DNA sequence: TGTGCAAGTCGGACAGGTCCACACACTGAAGCTTTCTTT.

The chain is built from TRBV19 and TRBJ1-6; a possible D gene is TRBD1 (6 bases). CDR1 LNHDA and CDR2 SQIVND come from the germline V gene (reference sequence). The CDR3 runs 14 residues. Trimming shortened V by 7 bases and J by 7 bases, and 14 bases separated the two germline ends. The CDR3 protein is CASTAGQGNSPLHF. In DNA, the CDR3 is TGTGCCAGTACCGCTGGGCAGGGGAATTCACCCCTCCACTTT.

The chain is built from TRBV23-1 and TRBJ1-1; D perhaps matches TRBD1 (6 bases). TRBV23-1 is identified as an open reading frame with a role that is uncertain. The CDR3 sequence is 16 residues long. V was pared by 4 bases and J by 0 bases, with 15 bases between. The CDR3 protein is CASSLRTARMNTEAFF. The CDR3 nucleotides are TGCGCCAGCAGTCTCAGGACAGCTCGCATGAACACTGAAGCTTTCTTT.

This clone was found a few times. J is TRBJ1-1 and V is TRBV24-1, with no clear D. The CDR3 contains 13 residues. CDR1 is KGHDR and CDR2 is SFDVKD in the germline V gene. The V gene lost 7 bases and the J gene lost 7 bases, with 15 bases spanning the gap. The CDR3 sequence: CATSSHPGSEAFF. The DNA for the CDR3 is TGTGCCACCAGCTCTCATCCGGGAAGTGAAGCTTTCTTT.

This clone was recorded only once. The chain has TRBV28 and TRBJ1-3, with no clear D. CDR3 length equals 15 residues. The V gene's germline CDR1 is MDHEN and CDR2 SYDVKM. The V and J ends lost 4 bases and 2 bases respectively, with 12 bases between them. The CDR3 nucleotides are TGTGCCAGCAGTTATACCGGAGGAGCTGGAAACACCATATATTTT. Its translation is CASSYTGGAGNTIYF.

DNA of the CDR3: TGTGCCACCAGTAGAACAGGTGGGACAGATACGCAGTATTTT. Its translation: CATSRTGGTDTQYF. The V call is TRBV24-1, the J call TRBJ2-3; tentative D call: TRBD1 (5 bases). The ends were cut back, 6 bases at V and 3 bases at J, with 12 bases in the middle. Germline values: CDR1 KGHDR, CDR2 SFDVKD. This CDR3 contains 14 residues.

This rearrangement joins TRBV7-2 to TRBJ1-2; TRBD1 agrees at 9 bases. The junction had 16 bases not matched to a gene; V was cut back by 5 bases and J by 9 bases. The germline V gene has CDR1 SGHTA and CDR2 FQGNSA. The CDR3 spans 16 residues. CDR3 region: CASSPTPLGQGLRYTF. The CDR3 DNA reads TGTGCCAGCAGCCCTACACCCCTGGGACAGGGCTTGCGCTACACCTTC.

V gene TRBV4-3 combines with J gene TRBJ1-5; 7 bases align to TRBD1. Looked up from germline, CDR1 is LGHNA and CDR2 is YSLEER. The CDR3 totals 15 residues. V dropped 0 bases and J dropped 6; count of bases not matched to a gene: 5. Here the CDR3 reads CASSQDWQGGQPQHF. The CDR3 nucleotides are TGCGCCAGCAGCCAAGACTGGCAGGGGGGTCAGCCCCAGCATTTT.

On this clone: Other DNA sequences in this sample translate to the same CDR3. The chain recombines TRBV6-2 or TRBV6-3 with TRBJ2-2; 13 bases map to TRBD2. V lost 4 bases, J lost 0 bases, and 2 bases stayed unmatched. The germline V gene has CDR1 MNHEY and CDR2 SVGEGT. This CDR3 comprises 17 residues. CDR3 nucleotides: TGTGCCAGCAGTTGGACTAGCGGGGGCGCGAACACCGGGGAGCTGTTTTTT. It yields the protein CASSWTSGGANTGELFF.

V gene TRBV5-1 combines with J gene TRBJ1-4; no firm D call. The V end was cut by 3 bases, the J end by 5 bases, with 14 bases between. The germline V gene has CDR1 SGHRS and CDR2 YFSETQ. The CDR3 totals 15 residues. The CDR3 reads CASSYVPGSNEKLFF. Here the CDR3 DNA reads TGCGCCAGCAGCTACGTTCCGGGGTCGAATGAAAAACTGTTTTTT.

The CDR3 sequence is CASRRGGADTQYF. Written as DNA, the CDR3 is TGTGCCAGCCGCCGAGGCGGGGCGGATACGCAGTATTTT. The chain joins TRBV6-5 to TRBJ2-3; weak D call: TRBD2 (6 bases). Germline CDR1 and CDR2: MNHEY and SVGAGI. This CDR3 is 13 amino acids long. The V end lost 8 bases, the J end lost 6 bases, and 15 bases lay between the germline ends.

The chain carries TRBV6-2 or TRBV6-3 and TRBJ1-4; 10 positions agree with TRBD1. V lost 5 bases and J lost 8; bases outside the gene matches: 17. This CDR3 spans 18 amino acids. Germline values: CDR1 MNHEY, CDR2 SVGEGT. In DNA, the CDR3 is TGTGCCAGCAGTCACCCGACAGGGGGCGGCGAGGTAAAAGAAAAACTGTTTTTT. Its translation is CASSHPTGGGEVKEKLFF.

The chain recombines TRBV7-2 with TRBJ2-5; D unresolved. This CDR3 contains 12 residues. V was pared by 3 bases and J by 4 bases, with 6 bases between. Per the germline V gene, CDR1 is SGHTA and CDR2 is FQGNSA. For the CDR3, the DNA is TGTGCCAGCAGCTTCCGAGGAGAGACCCAGTACTTC. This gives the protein CASSFRGETQYF.

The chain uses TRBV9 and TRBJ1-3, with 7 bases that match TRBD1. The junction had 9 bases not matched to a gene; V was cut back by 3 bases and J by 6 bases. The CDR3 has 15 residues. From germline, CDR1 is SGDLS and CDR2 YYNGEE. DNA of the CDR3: TGTGCCAGCAGCGCAGGGGGACTCCGGGAAAACACCATATATTTT. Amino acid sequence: CASSAGGLRENTIYF.

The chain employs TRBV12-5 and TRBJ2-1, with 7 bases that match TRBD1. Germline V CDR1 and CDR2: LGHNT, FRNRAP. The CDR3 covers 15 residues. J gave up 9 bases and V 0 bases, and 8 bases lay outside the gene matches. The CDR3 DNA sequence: TGTGCTAGTGGTTTGGTACAGGGGCTAGTGGGTGAGCAGTTCTTC. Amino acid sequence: CASGLVQGLVGEQFF.

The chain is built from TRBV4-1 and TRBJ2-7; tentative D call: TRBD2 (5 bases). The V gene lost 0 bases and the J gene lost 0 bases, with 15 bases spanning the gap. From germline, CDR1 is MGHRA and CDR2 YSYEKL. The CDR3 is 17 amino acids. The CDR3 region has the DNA TGCGCCAGCAGCCAAGATATGGCGGGCCGAAGCTCCTACGAGCAGTACTTC. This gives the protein CASSQDMAGRSSYEQYF.

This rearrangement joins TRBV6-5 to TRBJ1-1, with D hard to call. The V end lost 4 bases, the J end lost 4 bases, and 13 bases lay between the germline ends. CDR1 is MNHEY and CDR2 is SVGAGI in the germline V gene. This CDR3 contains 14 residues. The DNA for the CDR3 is TGTGCCAGCAGTTTCCATACCGGTACCACTGAAGCTTTCTTT. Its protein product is CASSFHTGTTEAFF.

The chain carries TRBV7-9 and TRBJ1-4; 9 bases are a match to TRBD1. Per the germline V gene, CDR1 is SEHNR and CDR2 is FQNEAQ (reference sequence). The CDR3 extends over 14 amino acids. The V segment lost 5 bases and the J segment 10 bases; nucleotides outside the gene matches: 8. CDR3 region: CASSLGQGGSKLFF. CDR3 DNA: TGTGCCAGCAGCCTGGGACAGGGCGGCTCAAAACTGTTTTTT.

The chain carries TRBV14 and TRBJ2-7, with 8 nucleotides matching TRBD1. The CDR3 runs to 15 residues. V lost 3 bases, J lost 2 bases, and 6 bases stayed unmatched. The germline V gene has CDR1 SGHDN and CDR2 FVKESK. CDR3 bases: TGTGCCAGCAGCCACATCGGACAGGGTACCTACGAGCAGTACTTC. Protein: CASSHIGQGTYEQYF.

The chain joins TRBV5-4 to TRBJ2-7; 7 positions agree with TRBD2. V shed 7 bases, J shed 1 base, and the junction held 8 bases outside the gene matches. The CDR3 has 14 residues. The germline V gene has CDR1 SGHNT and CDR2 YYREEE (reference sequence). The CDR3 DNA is TGTGCCAGCGCTAAGGGCGGGGGATCCTACGAGCAGTACTTC. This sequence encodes CASAKGGGSYEQYF.